This TCR beta chain emerged from a study of OX40 agonist ivuxolimab in advanced cancers. General notes on the study: Ivuxolimab, which targeted the costimulatory receptor OX40 (CD134), was an agonistic, fully human IgG2 monoclonal antibody. Of the approximately 53 patients in dose escalation, 19 had hepatocellular carcinoma, some 15 had melanoma, 9 had renal cell carcinoma and 9 had head and neck cancer. In the dose-escalation cohort, roughly 82% of patients were male, and the mean age was around 60 years with a range of 23 to 79. Partial responses were achieved by three dose-escalation patients, of whom one had hepatocellular carcinoma and two had cutaneous melanoma. The point of sequencing TCRbeta in the periphery was to test whether ivuxolimab changed TCR sequence diversity and drove clonal T-cell expansion. The monotherapy dose-escalation portion (N ≈ 55 patients) of the phase I ivuxolimab trial is reported in the paper. Intravenous ivuxolimab was administered to patients every 2 weeks at six dose levels: 0.01, 0.1, 0.3, 1.5, 3 and 10 mg/kg. Patients were allowed to have had prior anti-PD-1, anti-PD-L1 or anti-CTLA-4 therapy, and 30% to 50% of the dose-escalation patients had previously received checkpoint inhibitors. Beyond this particular receptor, the publication reports: In the 0.1-3.0 mg/kg groups, partial responders were among the patients with the lowest normalized peripheral clonal expansion, particularly in CD8+ T cells. Low levels of normalized T-cell clonal expansion were also shown by some nonresponding patients. At doses from 0.1 to 3.0 mg/kg, clonal expansion was seen in both CD4+ and CD8+ blood T cells between baseline and week 6. The antigen specificity of the clonally expanded peripheral T cells was not determined. After ivuxolimab, CD8+ T cells had more expanded clones than CD4+ T cells on average.

For sequencing of the TCRbeta CDR3 region, genomic DNA was extracted from the sorted cells. TCRbeta CDR3 regions were sequenced using the immunoSEQ Assay. TCRdb stores this immuneACCESS table with in-frame sequences only. Part of the clones is absent; in the studies checked, under half of the shortfall reflects unresolved V genes, and no reason is known for the rest. This sample comprises about 88,000 clones, about 85% of them detected only once. Around 0.21% of the sample belongs to the ten largest clones. Concerning this clone itself: Its antigen remains undetermined. Base-call qualities are not available, and no considerably larger clone is one nucleotide away.

The germline V end is reduced by 3 bases and the J end by 6 bases; junction bases left unmatched: 5. Looking up the germline V gene yields CDR1 ENHRY and CDR2 SYGVKD. Spanning cysteine to phenylalanine, the CDR3 consists of 14 amino acids. Left in the record is the CDR3 DNA by itself, 42 bases read in frame from the first base. The trial excluded patients who had a history of autoimmune disease or were on systemic immunosuppression. Peripheral blood for TCR sequencing was drawn from every dose cohort at baseline, at cycle 4 day 1 and at cycle 7 day 1. The samples were drawn from a first-in-human, open-label, multicenter phase I dose-escalation trial of ivuxolimab. Adults with locally advanced or metastatic melanoma, renal cell, hepatocellular, or head and neck squamous cell carcinoma were enrolled in the trial. Before TCR sequencing, CD4+ T cells and CD8+ T cells were sorted from peripheral blood as separate populations.

This receptor was taken from an adult with an advanced solid tumor such as melanoma, head and neck, liver or kidney cancer. The chain uses TRBV10-3 and TRBJ1-1, with 9 central nucleotides matching TRBD1. Sequences were derived from CD4+ or CD8+ T cells sorted from blood, sampled in a trial of the OX40 agonist ivuxolimab. The nucleotide sequence reads TGTGCCATCAGTGACCGGGACAGGGCTTCTGAAGCTTTCTTT. This sequence encodes CAISDRDRASEAFF.